These 22 T cell receptor beta chains were sequenced from one sample in a study of T cell repertoires in cytomegalovirus infection (dated by TCRdb to between 2019 and 2020). Antigens of these TCRs are unknown. Explained via the paper, the treatment or condition label denotes: in vitro stimulation with specific CMV peptide epitopes to enrich CMV-specific T cells. The instrument given in TCRdb is Illumina HiSeq 1500. TCRdb trimmed the raw reads at Q25, called clones with MiXCR and kept productive beta chains. Rows merge per CDR3 protein into single entries with the most common DNA and genes. Counted in this sample were approximately 910,000 distinct CDR3 sequences; more than 25% of them appeared once. The top ten clonotypes cover about an eighth of the sample. Sequenced material: cultured CD8+ T cells from PBMCs, taken from culture after CMV antigen stimulation. Every receptor here comes from a human donor in good health (CMV status not recorded). Some clones in this sample may be carry-over from other donors' samples.

J is TRBJ1-1 and V is TRBV7-9, with 10 bases aligning to TRBD1. Germline assignment: CDR1 SEHNR and CDR2 FQNEAQ (reference sequence). V shed 1 base, J shed 4 bases, and the junction held 6 bases outside the gene matches. This CDR3 contains 16 residues. CDR3 region: CASSLVPGQGSTEAFF. Written as DNA, the CDR3 is TGTGCCAGCAGCTTAGTTCCGGGACAGGGGTCCACTGAAGCTTTCTTT.

This clonotype was seen many times. CDR3 protein: CASSSENRGPSGNTIYF. The CDR3 nucleotides are TGTGCCAGCAGCTCGGAAAACAGGGGACCCTCTGGAAACACCATATATTTT. V gene TRBV7-6 combines with J gene TRBJ1-3; 7 bases match TRBD1. This CDR3 contains 17 residues. CDR1 SGHVS and CDR2 FNYEAQ come from the germline V gene. After removal of 4 bases from V and 0 bases from J, the junction contained 9 bases not matched to a gene. Variable domain in full (rest from reference TRBV7-6 and TRBJ1-3): GAGVSQSPRYKVTKRGQDVALRCDPISGHVSLYWYRQALGQGPEFLTYFNYEAQQDKSGLPNDRFSAERPEGSISTLTIQRTEQRDSAMYRCASSSENRGPSGNTIYFGEGSWLTVV.

V gene TRBV7-9 combines with J gene TRBJ2-1; 8 bases fit TRBD2. There are 16 residues in the CDR3. The J segment lost 7 bases and the V segment lost 4 bases, leaving 12 bases of the junction unmatched. CDR1 and CDR2 (germline): SEHNR, FQNEAQ (reference sequence). The CDR3 reads CASSSVKAGGRNEQFF. The CDR3 bases are TGTGCCAGCAGCTCAGTGAAGGCGGGGGGCCGAAATGAGCAGTTCTTC.

The chain joins TRBV10-3 to TRBJ2-5; no definite D call. The CDR3 extends over 15 amino acids. Germline V gives CDR1 ENHRY, CDR2 SYGVKD. Trimming stripped 0 bases from V and 3 bases from J, with 11 bases between. The CDR3 DNA reads TGTGCCATCAGTGAGTCGGTAGGGCGCAAAGAGACCCAGTACTTC. It encodes CAISESVGRKETQYF.

The J gene is TRBJ2-3, the V gene TRBV4-1; 10 bases align to TRBD2. Per germline, CDR1 MGHRA and CDR2 YSYEKL. This CDR3 contains 16 residues. With 2 bases clipped from V and 2 bases from J, the junction kept 4 bases outside the gene matches. The CDR3, as DNA: TGCGCCAGCAGCCAACGTGGACTAGCGGCCACAGATACGCAGTATTTT. It specifies CASSQRGLAATDTQYF.

The table lists this clonotype with many counts. This chain joins TRBV11-2 and TRBJ2-1; D is undetermined. Germline CDR1 reads SGHAT; CDR2 reads FQNNGV. V was clipped by 0 bases and J by 5 bases, with 11 bases between them. The CDR3 is 15 amino acids. DNA of the CDR3: TGTGCCAGCAGCTTAGATATCCTAATTCACAATGAGCAGTTCTTC. Encoded protein: CASSLDILIHNEQFF.

This clonotype has just a few counts. The chain employs TRBV7-8 and TRBJ1-4, with TRBD1 matching 8 bases. Trimming cost V 5 bases and J 7 bases; bases outside gene matches: 9. The germline V gene encodes CDR1 SGHVS and CDR2 FQNEAQ. The CDR3 runs 15 residues. The CDR3 DNA is TGTGCCAGCAGCGTCAACAGGGGGGAGATTGAAAAACTGTTTTTT. It is translated as CASSVNRGEIEKLFF.

The CDR3 sequence: CASSTLTAGFYEQYF. In DNA, the CDR3 is TGTGCCAGTAGTACCTTGACAGCGGGGTTCTACGAGCAGTACTTC. J is TRBJ2-7 and V is TRBV19, with 7 bases matching TRBD2. Germline assignment: CDR1 LNHDA and CDR2 SQIVND (reference sequence). This CDR3 has 15 residues. Germline trimming cut 4 bases from V and 3 bases from J; bases unmatched to any gene: 9.

The genes are TRBV15 and TRBJ2-2; maybe TRBD2 (5 bases). This CDR3 comprises 15 residues. Trimming left V 0 bases short and J 8 bases short, with 13 bases between. CDR1 and CDR2 from the germline V gene are LNHNV and YYDKDF (reference sequence). In DNA form, the CDR3 reads TGTGCCACCAGCAGAGATGAGGCTAGCTCGGGGGAGCTGTTTTTT. Translation gives CATSRDEASSGELFF.

The chain recombines TRBV4-1 with TRBJ2-1; no clear D gene. The V gene's germline CDR1 is MGHRA and CDR2 YSYEKL. CDR3 length: 13 residues. Between the trimmed V and J ends, which lost 0 bases and 10 bases, there was a span of 10 bases. CDR3 residues: CASSQEEYWEQFF. CDR3 coding DNA: TGCGCCAGCAGCCAAGAAGAGTATTGGGAGCAGTTCTTC.

This chain joins TRBV12-3 or TRBV12-4 and TRBJ1-2, with no clear D. Trimming left V 5 bases short and J 7 bases short, with 20 bases between. This CDR3 comprises 15 residues. CDR3 in amino acids: CASSLEREGFVGYTF. The CDR3 region has the DNA TGTGCCAGCAGTCTCGAAAGAGAGGGTTTCGTTGGCTACACCTTC.

This clonotype appeared many times. V and J are TRBV12-3 or TRBV12-4 and TRBJ2-1; 8 nucleotides match TRBD2. This CDR3 has 17 amino acids. V gave up 4 bases and J gave up 3 bases; unmatched junction bases: 11. CDR3 protein: CASSSRTAGVGYNEQFF. The CDR3 nucleotides read TGTGCCAGCAGTTCGAGGACAGCGGGGGTAGGCTACAATGAGCAGTTCTTC.

This chain connects TRBV7-4 to TRBJ1-3; no reliable D call. The germline gives CDR1 SGHVT, CDR2 SQSDAQ. Trimming took off 1 base at V and 0 bases at J, with 10 bases between the two ends. The CDR3 consists of 16 residues. The DNA of the CDR3 is TGTGCCAGCAGCTTAGGGCAGGTCACCTCTGGAAACACCATATATTTT. Translated, it gives CASSLGQVTSGNTIYF.

The rearrangement joins TRBV11-2 to TRBJ2-3; 9 nucleotides agree with TRBD1. CDR3 length equals 17 residues. V gave up 0 bases and J gave up 2 bases; unmatched junction bases: 6. Germline loops: CDR1 SGHAT, CDR2 FQNNGV. The DNA of the CDR3 is TGTGCCAGCAGCTTAGAGTATGGGACAGGGCTCACAGATACGCAGTATTTT. It is translated as CASSLEYGTGLTDTQYF.

This clonotype was observed a few times. The chain employs TRBV7-9 and TRBJ1-1; D not certain. V gave up 5 bases and J gave up 2 bases, with 12 bases separating them. The CDR3 covers 14 residues. Per germline, CDR1 SEHNR and CDR2 FQNEAQ (reference sequence). This chain's CDR3 is CASSPPRHNTEAFF. The CDR3 nucleotides are TGTGCCAGCAGCCCCCCCCGACACAACACTGAAGCTTTCTTT.

The V gene is TRBV7-9, the J gene TRBJ2-2; D ambiguous. Trimming pared 7 bases from V and 0 bases from J, leaving 12 bases between. Germline CDR1 SEHNR, CDR2 FQNEAQ (reference sequence). There are 15 residues in the CDR3. Written as DNA, the CDR3 is TGTGCCAGCAAAGGCTTCGGCCCGAACACCGGGGAGCTGTTTTTT. This translates into CASKGFGPNTGELFF. The entire variable domain, with the rest obtained from reference TRBV7-9 and TRBJ2-2, is as follows: DTGVSQNPRHKITKRGQNVTFRCDPISEHNRLYWYRQTLGQGPEFLTYFQNEAQLEKSRLLSDRFSAERPKGSFSTLEIQRTEQGDSAMYLCASKGFGPNTGELFFGEGSRLTVL.

This clonotype has just a few counts. V is TRBV4-3 and J is TRBJ1-2; TRBD1 is a possible D gene (5 bases). Trimming removed 0 bases at V and 4 bases at J, with 18 bases between. Germline CDR1 is LGHNA and CDR2 is YSLEER. This CDR3 spans 17 amino acids. CDR3 sequence: CASSQERRWGGFYGYTF. DNA of the CDR3: TGCGCCAGCAGCCAAGAAAGAAGGTGGGGGGGATTCTATGGCTACACCTTC.

V and J are TRBV20-1 and TRBJ1-5; D remains ambiguous. CDR3 length: 14 residues. Germline values: CDR1 DFQATT, CDR2 SNEGSKA (reference sequence). V was cut by 6 bases and J by 7 bases, with 19 bases left in between. The CDR3 region is CSAPLREPGQPQHF. In nucleotides, the CDR3 is TGCAGTGCCCCACTGCGAGAACCCGGACAGCCCCAGCATTTT.

This clonotype was picked up a small number of times. The CDR3 coding sequence is TGTGCCAGCAGTGACAGACAGGGGTACACCGGGGAGCTGTTTTTT. It encodes CASSDRQGYTGELFF. The chain carries TRBV6-4 and TRBJ2-2, with 8 bases fitting TRBD1. CDR1 and CDR2 (germline): MRHNA, SNTAGT. The CDR3 has 15 residues. The V segment lost 2 bases and the J segment 3 bases; nucleotides outside the gene matches: 2.

The gene calls are TRBV25-1 and TRBJ2-2, with D unresolved. Germline CDR1 MGHDK, CDR2 SYGVNS. Trimming removed 2 bases from V and 1 base from J, with 8 bases in between. The CDR3 length is 15 residues. This chain's CDR3 is CASSERAGNTGELFF. The CDR3 DNA reads TGTGCCAGCAGTGAACGGGCAGGGAACACCGGGGAGCTGTTTTTT. The full variable domain, with the rest looked up from reference TRBV25-1 and TRBJ2-2, is EADIYQTPRYLVIGTGKKITLECSQTMGHDKMYWYQQDPGMELHLIHYSYGVNSTEKGDLSSESTVSRIRTEHFPLTLESARPSHTSQYLCASSERAGNTGELFFGEGSRLTVL.

The chain couples TRBV9 to TRBJ1-3, with D possibly TRBD1 on 6 matching bases. The CDR3 has 16 amino acids. Deletions cut 3 bases from V and 6 bases from J, with 19 bases between. Per the germline V gene, CDR1 is SGDLS and CDR2 is YYNGEE. For the CDR3, the DNA is TGTGCCAGCAGCGGCCGGGGGCCCACCGCAGAAAACACCATATATTTT. Its translation is CASSGRGPTAENTIYF.

Details on this clonotype: This likely comes from a read error, as the CDR3 has no conserved phenylalanine or tryptophan at its end. The chain joins TRBV24-1 to TRBJ2-7; no firm D call. The CDR3 length is 16 residues. Germline V gene sequence: CDR1 KGHDR, CDR2 SFDVKD. Trimming cost V 1 base and J 2 bases, with 14 bases left between them. The CDR3 nucleotides are TGTGCCACCAGTGATTTCCGTATCACAGAGACCTACGAGCAGTACATC. Amino acids: CATSDFRITETYEQYI.